This T cell receptor beta chain was documented in a study of CD8 T cells in Susac syndrome. This clonotype has just one count. With random hexamers, about 0.45 to 1 ug RNA was reverse transcribed. TCRdb passed the immunoSEQ multiplex PCR reads through MiXCR, listing each CDR3 protein once. Of 100,000 to 150,000 distinct CDR3 sequences in the sample, around 94% were seen once. The CDR3 totals 17 residues. Losses at the gene ends were 5 bases for V and 0 bases for J; bases not matched to a gene: 5. From germline, CDR1 is SGHVS and CDR2 FQNEAQ. The chain combines TRBV7-8 with TRBJ2-3, with 13 bases fitting TRBD2. The sequence was obtained from a human donor with Susac syndrome. Sequences were obtained from CD8+ T cells from PBMCs. CDR3 region: CASSPPLAGGSTDTQYF. In DNA, the CDR3 is TGTGCCAGCAGCCCACCACTAGCGGGAGGGAGCACAGATACGCAGTATTTT.